This T cell receptor beta chain was captured in a study of radiotherapy plus CTLA-4 blockade in lung cancer. General study points: How blood T cell clones changed early, along with interferon-beta, reportedly forecast response best. In blood, after radiotherapy plus ipilimumab, tumor-derived TCR clones expanded.

Sequenced by immunoSEQ multiplex PCR; TCRdb stores in-frame clones only, minus some. The sample has under 70,000 clones, 60% to 80% seen once. Looked up from germline, CDR1 is MDHEN and CDR2 is SYDVKM. Trimming cost V 4 bases and J 7 bases; bases outside gene matches: 15. This CDR3 comprises 17 residues. With regard to this clone: Its antigen is as yet unknown.

The clonotype comes from a human donor with non-small cell lung cancer who had a complete response to radiotherapy plus ipilimumab. The chain links TRBV28 to TRBJ1-2, with 10 nucleotides matching TRBD1. The sequencing used peripheral blood, collected from a patient treated with radiotherapy plus ipilimumab. The CDR3 sequence is CASSSQQGQGSGGGYTF. The DNA for the CDR3 is TGTGCCAGCAGTTCGCAGCAGGGACAGGGGTCTGGGGGTGGCTACACCTTC.